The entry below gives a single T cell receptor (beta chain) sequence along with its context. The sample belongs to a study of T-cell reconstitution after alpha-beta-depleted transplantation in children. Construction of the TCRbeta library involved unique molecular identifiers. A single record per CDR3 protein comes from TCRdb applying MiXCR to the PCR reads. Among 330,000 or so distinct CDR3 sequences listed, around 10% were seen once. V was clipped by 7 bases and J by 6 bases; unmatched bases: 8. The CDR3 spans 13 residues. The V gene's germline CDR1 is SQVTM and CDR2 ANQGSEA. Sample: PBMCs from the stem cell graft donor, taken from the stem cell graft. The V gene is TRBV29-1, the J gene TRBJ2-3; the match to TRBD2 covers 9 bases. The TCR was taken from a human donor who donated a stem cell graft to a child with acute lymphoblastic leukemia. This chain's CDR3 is CSAASSGMDTQYF. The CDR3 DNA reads TGCAGCGCCGCATCTAGCGGGATGGATACGCAGTATTTT.